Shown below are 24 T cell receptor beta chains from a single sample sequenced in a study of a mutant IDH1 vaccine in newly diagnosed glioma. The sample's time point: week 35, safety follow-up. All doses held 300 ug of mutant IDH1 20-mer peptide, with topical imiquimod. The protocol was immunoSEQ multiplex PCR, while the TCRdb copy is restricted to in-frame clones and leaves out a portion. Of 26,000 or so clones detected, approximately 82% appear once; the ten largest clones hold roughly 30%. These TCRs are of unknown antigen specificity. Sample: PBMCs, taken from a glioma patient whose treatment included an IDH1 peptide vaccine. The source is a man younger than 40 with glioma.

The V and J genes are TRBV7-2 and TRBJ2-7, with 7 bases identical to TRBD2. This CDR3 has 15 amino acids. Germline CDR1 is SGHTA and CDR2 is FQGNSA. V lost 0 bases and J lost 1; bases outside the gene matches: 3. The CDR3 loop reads CASSLAGTTSYEQYF. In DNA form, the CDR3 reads TGTGCCAGCAGCTTAGCGGGGACTACTTCCTACGAGCAGTACTTC.

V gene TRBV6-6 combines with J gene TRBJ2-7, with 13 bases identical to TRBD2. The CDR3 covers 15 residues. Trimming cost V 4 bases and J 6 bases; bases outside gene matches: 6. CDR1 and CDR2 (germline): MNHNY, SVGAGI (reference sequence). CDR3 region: CASSSGLAGSIEQYF. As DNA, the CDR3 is TGTGCCAGCAGTTCGGGACTAGCGGGATCCATCGAGCAGTACTTC.

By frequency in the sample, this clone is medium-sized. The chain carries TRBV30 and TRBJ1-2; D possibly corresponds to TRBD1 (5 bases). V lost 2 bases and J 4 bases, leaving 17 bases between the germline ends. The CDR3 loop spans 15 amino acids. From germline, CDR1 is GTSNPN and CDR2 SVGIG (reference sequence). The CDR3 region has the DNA TGTGCCTGGAGTATTGGGCAGGGCGGCGGCTATGGCTACACCTTC. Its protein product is CAWSIGQGGGYGYTF.

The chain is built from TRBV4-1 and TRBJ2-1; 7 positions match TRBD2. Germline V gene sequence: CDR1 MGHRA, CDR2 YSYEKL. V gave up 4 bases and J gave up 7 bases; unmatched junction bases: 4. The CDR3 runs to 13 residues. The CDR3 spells CASSRGGFNEQFF. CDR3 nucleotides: TGCGCCAGCAGCCGGGGGGGGTTTAATGAGCAGTTCTTC.

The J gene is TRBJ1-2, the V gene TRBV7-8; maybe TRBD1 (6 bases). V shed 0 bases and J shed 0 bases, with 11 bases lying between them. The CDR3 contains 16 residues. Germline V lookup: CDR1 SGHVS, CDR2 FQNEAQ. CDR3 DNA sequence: TGTGCCAGCAGCTTAGCCGGGACACAAGCTAACTATGGCTACACCTTC. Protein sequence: CASSLAGTQANYGYTF.

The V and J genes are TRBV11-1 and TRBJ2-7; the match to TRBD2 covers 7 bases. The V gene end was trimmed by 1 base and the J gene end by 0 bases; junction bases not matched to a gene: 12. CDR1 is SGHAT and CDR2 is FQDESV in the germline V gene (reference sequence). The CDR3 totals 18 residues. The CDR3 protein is CASSLERGWLAASYEQYF. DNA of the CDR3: TGTGCCAGCAGCTTAGAGAGGGGATGGCTAGCGGCCTCCTACGAGCAGTACTTC.

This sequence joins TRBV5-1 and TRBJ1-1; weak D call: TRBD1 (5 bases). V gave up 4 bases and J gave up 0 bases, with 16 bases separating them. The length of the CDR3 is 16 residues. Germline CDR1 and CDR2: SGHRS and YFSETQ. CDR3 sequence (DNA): TGCGCCAGCAGCACCCGGAGAGGGGCGATGAACACTGAAGCTTTCTTT. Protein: CASSTRRGAMNTEAFF.

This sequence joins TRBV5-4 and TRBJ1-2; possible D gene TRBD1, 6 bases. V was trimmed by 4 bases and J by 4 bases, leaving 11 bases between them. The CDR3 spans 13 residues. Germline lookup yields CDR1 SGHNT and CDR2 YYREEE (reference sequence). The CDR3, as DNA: TGTGCCAGCAGCACCAGGGGAAGCTATGGCTACACCTTC. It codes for CASSTRGSYGYTF.

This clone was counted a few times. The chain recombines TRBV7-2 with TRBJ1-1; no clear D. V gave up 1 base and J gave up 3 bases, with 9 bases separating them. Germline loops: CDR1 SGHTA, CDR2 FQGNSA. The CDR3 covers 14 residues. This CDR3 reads CASSLDASYTEAFF. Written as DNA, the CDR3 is TGTGCCAGCAGCTTAGATGCCAGTTACACTGAAGCTTTCTTT.

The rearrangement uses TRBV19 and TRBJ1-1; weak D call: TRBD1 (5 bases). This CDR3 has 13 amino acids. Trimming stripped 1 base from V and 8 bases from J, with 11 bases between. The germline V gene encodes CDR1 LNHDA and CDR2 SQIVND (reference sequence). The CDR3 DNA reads TGTGCCAGTAGTATAGCCTCAGGGACCGAAGCTTTCTTT. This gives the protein CASSIASGTEAFF.

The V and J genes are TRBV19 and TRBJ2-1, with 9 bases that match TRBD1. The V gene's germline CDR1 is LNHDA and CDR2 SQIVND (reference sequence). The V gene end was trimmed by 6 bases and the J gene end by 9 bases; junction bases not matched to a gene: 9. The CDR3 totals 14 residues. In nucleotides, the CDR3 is TGTGCCAGTAGGATGACAGGGGGGTCATCTGAGCAGTTCTTC. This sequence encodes CASRMTGGSSEQFF.

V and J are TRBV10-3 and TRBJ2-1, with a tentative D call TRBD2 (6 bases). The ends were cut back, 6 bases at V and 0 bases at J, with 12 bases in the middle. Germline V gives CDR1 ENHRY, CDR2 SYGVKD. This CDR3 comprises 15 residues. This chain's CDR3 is CAISRSGPSYNEQFF. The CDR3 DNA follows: TGTGCCATCAGCCGGAGCGGGCCCTCCTACAATGAGCAGTTCTTC.

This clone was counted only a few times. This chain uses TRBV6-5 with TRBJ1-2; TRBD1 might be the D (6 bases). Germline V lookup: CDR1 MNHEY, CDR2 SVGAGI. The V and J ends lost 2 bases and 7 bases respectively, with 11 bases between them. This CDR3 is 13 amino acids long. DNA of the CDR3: TGTGCCAGCAGTTACGTCGACAGGAGTGGCTACACCTTC. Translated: CASSYVDRSGYTF.

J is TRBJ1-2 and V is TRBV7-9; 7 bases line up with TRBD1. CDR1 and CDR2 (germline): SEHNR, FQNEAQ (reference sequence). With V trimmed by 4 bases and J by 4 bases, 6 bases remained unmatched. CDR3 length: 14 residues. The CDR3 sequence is CASSSDRDGYGYTF. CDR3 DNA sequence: TGTGCCAGCAGCTCTGACAGGGACGGCTATGGCTACACCTTC.

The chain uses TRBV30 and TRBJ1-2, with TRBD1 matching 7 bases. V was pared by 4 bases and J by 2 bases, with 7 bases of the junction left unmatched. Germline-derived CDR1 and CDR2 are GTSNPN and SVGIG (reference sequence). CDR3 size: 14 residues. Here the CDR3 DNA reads TGTGCCTGGAACCGGGACAGTTTAAACTATGGCTACACCTTC. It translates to CAWNRDSLNYGYTF.

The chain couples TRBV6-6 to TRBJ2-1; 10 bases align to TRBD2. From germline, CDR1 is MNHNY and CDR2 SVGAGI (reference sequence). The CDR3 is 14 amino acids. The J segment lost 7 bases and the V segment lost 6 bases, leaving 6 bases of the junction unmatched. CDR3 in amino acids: CASSFLTSGNEQFF. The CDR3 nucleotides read TGTGCCAGCAGCTTCTTGACTAGCGGGAATGAGCAGTTCTTC.

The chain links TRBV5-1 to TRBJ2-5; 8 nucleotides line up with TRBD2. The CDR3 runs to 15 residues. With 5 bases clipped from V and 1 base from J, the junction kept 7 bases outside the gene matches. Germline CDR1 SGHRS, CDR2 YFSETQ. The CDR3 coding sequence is TGCGCCAGCAGGCAAGACGCGGGGGGCCAAGAGACCCAGTACTTC. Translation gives CASRQDAGGQETQYF. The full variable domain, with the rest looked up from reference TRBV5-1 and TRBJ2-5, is KAGVTQTPRYLIKTRGQQVTLSCSPISGHRSVSWYQQTPGQGLQFLFEYFSETQRNKGNFPGRFSGRQFSNSRSEMNVSTLELGDSALYLCASRQDAGGQETQYFGPGTRLLVL.

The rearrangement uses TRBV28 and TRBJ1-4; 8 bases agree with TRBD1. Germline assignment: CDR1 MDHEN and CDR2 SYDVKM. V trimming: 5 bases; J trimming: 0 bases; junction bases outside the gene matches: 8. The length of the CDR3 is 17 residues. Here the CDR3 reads CASSSGTGVATNEKLFF. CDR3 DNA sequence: TGTGCCAGCAGTAGTGGGACAGGAGTTGCAACTAATGAAAAACTGTTTTTT.

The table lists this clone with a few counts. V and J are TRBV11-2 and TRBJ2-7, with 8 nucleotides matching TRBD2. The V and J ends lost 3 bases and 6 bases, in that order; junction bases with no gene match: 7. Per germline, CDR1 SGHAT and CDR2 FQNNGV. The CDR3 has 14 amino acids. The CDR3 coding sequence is TGTGCCAGCAGCTTTGCAACCCGGGAGGGCGAGCAGTACTTC. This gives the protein CASSFATREGEQYF.

The DNA for the CDR3 is TGTGCCAGCAGCGTAACGGCAGACTATGGCTACACCTTC. Its protein product is CASSVTADYGYTF. The chain carries TRBV9 and TRBJ1-2; D is unresolved. V lost 1 base to trimming and J lost 3 bases, with 7 bases between them. The CDR3 is 13 residues long. Per germline, CDR1 SGDLS and CDR2 YYNGEE.

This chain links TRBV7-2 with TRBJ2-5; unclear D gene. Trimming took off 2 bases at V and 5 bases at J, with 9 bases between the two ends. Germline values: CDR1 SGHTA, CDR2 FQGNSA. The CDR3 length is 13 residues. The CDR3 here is CASSLRLWETQYF. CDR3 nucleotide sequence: TGTGCCAGCAGCTTAAGACTCTGGGAGACCCAGTACTTC.

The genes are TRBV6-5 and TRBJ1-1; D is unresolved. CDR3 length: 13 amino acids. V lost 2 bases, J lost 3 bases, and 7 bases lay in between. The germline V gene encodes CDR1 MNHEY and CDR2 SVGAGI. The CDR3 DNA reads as TGTGCCAGCAGTTACGATGCCTACACTGAAGCTTTCTTT. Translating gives CASSYDAYTEAFF.

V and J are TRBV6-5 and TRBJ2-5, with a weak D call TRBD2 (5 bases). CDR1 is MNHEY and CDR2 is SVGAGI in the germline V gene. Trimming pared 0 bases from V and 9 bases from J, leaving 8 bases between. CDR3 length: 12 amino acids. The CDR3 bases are TGTGCCAGCAGTTACTCGACGGGGTCCCAGTACTTC. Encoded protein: CASSYSTGSQYF.

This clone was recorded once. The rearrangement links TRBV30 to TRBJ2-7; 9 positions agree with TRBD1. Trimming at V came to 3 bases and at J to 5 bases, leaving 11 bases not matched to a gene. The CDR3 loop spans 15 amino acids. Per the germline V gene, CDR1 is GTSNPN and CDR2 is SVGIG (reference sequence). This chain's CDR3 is CAWSAVGTGNDEQYF. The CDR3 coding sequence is TGTGCCTGGAGCGCGGTGGGGACAGGGAACGACGAGCAGTACTTC.